This is a list of T cell receptor beta chains from one sample in a study of PD-1 blockade in classical Hodgkin lymphoma. Sequencing used immunoSEQ multiplex PCR; TCRdb keeps in-frame clones, though not all of them. The sample has 15,000 to 20,000 clones; more than 70% are singletons. The sequencing here drew on peripheral blood mononuclear cells (PBMCs), taken before the fourth cycle of nivolumab. The receptors shown here come from a human donor with classical Hodgkin lymphoma. Each CDR3 is given with its conserved first and last residue. A D gene is named only where the DNA matches it firmly. Part of the rows lack a size; the others show once, few, many or a class for expanded clones.

J gene: TRBJ2-3; D gene: .; V gene: TRBV5-1; clone size: .; CDR3 DNA: TGCGCCAGCAGCTCGACGAGCTGGGGCTTACCGTTTAGCACAGATACGCAGTATTTT; CDR3 protein: CASSSTSWGLPFSTDTQYF
J gene: TRBJ2-1; D gene: TRBD1; V gene: TRBV10-1; clone size: .; CDR3 DNA: TGCGCCAGCAGTAAGACAGGGATTGATGAGCAGTTCTTC; CDR3 protein: CASSKTGIDEQFF
J gene: TRBJ1-4; D gene: .; V gene: TRBV19; clone size: .; CDR3 DNA: TGTGCCAGTAGTGACCAGGGTGGCGCTAATGAAAAACTGTTTTTT; CDR3 protein: CASSDQGGANEKLFF
J gene: TRBJ2-3; D gene: .; V gene: TRBV11-2; clone size: .; CDR3 DNA: TGTGCCAGCAGCTTAGAAGGAGGGATAGTAGATACGCAGTATTTT; CDR3 protein: CASSLEGGIVDTQYF
J gene: TRBJ2-5; D gene: .; V gene: TRBV2; clone size: .; CDR3 DNA: TGTGCCAGCAGTGACGTGGCTCAAGAGACCCAGTACTTC; CDR3 protein: CASSDVAQETQYF
J gene: TRBJ2-5; D gene: .; V gene: TRBV6-5; clone size: few; CDR3 DNA: TGTGCCAGCAGTTCAGGGGTGCTCCAAGAGACCCAGTACTTC; CDR3 protein: CASSSGVLQETQYF
J gene: TRBJ2-5; D gene: TRBD2; V gene: TRBV6-5; clone size: .; CDR3 DNA: TGTGCCAGCAGTTACTCGCCGGGGGGGCCAGAGACCCAGTACTTC; CDR3 protein: CASSYSPGGPETQYF
J gene: TRBJ1-2; D gene: TRBD1; V gene: TRBV11-2; clone size: .; CDR3 DNA: TGTGCCAGCAGCCGGGGACAGAACTATGGCTACACCTTC; CDR3 protein: CASSRGQNYGYTF
J gene: TRBJ1-1; D gene: .; V gene: TRBV7-9; clone size: .; CDR3 DNA: TGTGCCAGCAGCCCCGGGGCGAGGGCCGATGGAGCTTTCTTT; CDR3 protein: CASSPGARADGAFF
J gene: TRBJ1-5; D gene: TRBD1; V gene: TRBV27; clone size: once; CDR3 DNA: TGTGCCAGCATAAGACAGGGGGCGGTTGGCAATCAGCCCCAGCATTTT; CDR3 protein: CASIRQGAVGNQPQHF
J gene: TRBJ1-3; D gene: TRBD1; V gene: TRBV6-5; clone size: .; CDR3 DNA: TGTGCCAGCAGCCAGACAGGGGCTGGAAACACCATATATTTT; CDR3 protein: CASSQTGAGNTIYF
J gene: TRBJ2-5; D gene: .; V gene: TRBV5-1; clone size: .; CDR3 DNA: TGCGCCAGCAGCGTCTGGACGGGCGGGACCCAGTACTTC; CDR3 protein: CASSVWTGGTQYF
J gene: TRBJ2-5; D gene: TRBD2; V gene: TRBV7-7; clone size: .; CDR3 DNA: TGTGCTAGCAGCTCCACGACTAGCGGGGGGGCCTTCCAAGAGACCCAGTACTTC; CDR3 protein: CASSSTTSGGAFQETQYF
J gene: TRBJ2-5; D gene: .; V gene: TRBV4-1; clone size: .; CDR3 DNA: TGCGCCAGCAGCCATTTCCGGGGGGCGGAGGAGACCCAGTACTTC; CDR3 protein: CASSHFRGAEETQYF
J gene: TRBJ1-1; D gene: TRBD1; V gene: TRBV5-8; clone size: .; CDR3 DNA: TGTGCCAGCAGCTTCTCTCGAAGGGGGCCCCCTCGAATGAACACTGAAGCTTTCTTT; CDR3 protein: CASSFSRRGPPRMNTEAFF
J gene: TRBJ2-1; D gene: .; V gene: TRBV27; clone size: .; CDR3 DNA: TGTGCCAGCAGAGGACAATTATACAATGAGCAGTTCTTC; CDR3 protein: CASRGQLYNEQFF
J gene: TRBJ2-1; D gene: .; V gene: TRBV5-1; clone size: .; CDR3 DNA: TGCGCCAGCAGCGACGTAAGGGGCTCCTACAATGAGCAGTTCTTC; CDR3 protein: CASSDVRGSYNEQFF